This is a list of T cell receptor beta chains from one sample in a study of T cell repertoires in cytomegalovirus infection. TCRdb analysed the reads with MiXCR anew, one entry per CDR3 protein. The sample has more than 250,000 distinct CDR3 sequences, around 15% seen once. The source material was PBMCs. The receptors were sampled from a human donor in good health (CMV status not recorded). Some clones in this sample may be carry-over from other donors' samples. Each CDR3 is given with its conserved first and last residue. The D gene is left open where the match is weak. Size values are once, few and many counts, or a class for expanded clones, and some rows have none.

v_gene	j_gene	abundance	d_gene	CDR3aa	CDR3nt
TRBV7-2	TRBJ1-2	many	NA	CASSLARGQRLYGYTF	TGTGCCAGCAGCTTAGCAAGAGGACAGAGACTCTATGGCTACACCTTC
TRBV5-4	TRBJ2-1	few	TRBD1	CASSLALRRGGNNEQFF	TGTGCCAGCAGCTTGGCCCTTCGGAGAGGGGGCAACAATGAGCAGTTCTTC
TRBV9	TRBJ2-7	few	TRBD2	CASSDGAGGSYEQYF	TGTGCCAGCAGCGATGGAGCGGGAGGCTCCTACGAGCAGTACTTC
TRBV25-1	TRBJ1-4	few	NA	CASRGSFGTNEKLFF	TGTGCCAGCCGAGGATCCTTCGGGACTAATGAAAAACTGTTTTTT
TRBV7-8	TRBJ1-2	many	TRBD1	CASSLAGQGITYGYTF	TGTGCCAGCAGCTTAGCGGGACAGGGTATTACCTATGGCTACACCTTC
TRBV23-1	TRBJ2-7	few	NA	CARPDSLSYEQYF	TGCGCCAGACCAGACAGCCTCTCCTACGAGCAGTACTTC
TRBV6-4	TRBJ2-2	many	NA	CASTRTPQQGNANTGELFF	TGTGCCAGCACCCGAACCCCCCAACAGGGTAACGCGAACACCGGGGAGCTGTTTTTT
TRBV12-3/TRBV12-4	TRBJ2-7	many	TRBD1	CASSPTGTGGHEQYF	TGTGCCAGCAGCCCGACCGGGACAGGGGGACACGAGCAGTACTTC
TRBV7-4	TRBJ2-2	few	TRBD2	CASSLFGTSRGNTGELFF	TGTGCCAGCAGCTTATTTGGGACTAGTCGGGGGAACACCGGGGAGCTGTTTTTT
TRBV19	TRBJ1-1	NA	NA	CASRRGERNTEAFF	TGTGCCAGCCGGCGGGGGGAAAGGAACACTGAAGCTTTCTTT
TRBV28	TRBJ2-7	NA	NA	CATRGRYYEQYF	TGTGCCACCAGGGGACGGTACTACGAGCAGTACTTC
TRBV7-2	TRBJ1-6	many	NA	CASTLQEVDSPLHF	TGTGCCAGCACACTACAGGAGGTTGATTCACCCCTCCACTTT
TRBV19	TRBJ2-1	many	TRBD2	CASRLGTSGTEEQFF	TGTGCCAGTAGGCTGGGGACTAGCGGGACCGAGGAGCAGTTCTTC
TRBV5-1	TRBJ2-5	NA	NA	CASSPSSIQETQYF	TGCGCCAGCAGCCCGTCCTCTATCCAAGAGACCCAGTACTTC
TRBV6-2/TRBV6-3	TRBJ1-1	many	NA	CASSYPRALGTEAFF	TGTGCCAGCAGTTACCCAAGGGCTCTTGGGACTGAAGCTTTCTTT
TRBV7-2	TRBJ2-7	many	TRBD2	CASSTGLDEQYF	TGTGCCAGCAGCACGGGACTAGACGAGCAGTACTTC
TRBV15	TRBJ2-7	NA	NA	CATSRPSQGEQYF	TGTGCCACCAGCAGACCTTCCCAAGGCGAGCAGTACTTC
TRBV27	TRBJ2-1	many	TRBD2	CASRPTSGSYNEQFF	TGTGCCAGCAGACCTACTAGCGGGAGCTACAATGAGCAGTTCTTC
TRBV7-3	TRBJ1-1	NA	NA	CASSLAGLQNTEAFF	TGTGCCAGCAGCTTAGCGGGACTCCAGAACACTGAAGCTTTCTTT
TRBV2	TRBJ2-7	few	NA	CATGKSSYEQYF	TGTGCCACCGGGAAGAGCTCCTACGAGCAGTACTTC
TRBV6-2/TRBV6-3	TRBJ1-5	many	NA	CASSYSGDNQPQHF	TGTGCCAGCAGTTATTCAGGGGATAATCAGCCCCAGCATTTT
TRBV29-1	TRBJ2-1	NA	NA	CSADNEQFF	TGCAGCGCCGACAATGAGCAGTTCTTC